The sequence of this T cell receptor (beta chain) was determined in a study of blood T cell repertoires in COVID-19. Looking at the study overall: The samples span acute and convalescent COVID-19 from the United States, Italy and Spain.

The CDR3 has 15 residues. Between the trimmed V and J ends, which lost 0 bases and 1 base, there was a span of 8 bases. From germline, CDR1 is SGHDT and CDR2 YYEEEE. Profiled with immunoSEQ multiplex PCR; TCRdb holds only in-frame clones, not every one. Among 150,000 to 200,000 clones, almost 80% were seen once, and the ten largest hold 17%. The clonotype originates from a woman in her fifties or sixties who had recovered from COVID-19. Sequenced sample: PBMCs or T cells enriched from blood (not recorded which). V is TRBV5-6 and J is TRBJ1-5; D is possibly TRBD1 (5 bases). The CDR3 reads CASSLAPGSNQPQHF. The CDR3 region has the DNA TGTGCCAGCAGCTTGGCCCCAGGGAGCAATCAGCCCCAGCATTTT.